A selection of T cell receptor beta chains follows, all from one sample in a study of blood T cell repertoires in COVID-19. The assay was immunoSEQ multiplex PCR, and TCRdb's table has in-frame clones only and misses some. This table holds about 190,000 clones, less than 85% found once. The source material was PBMCs or T cells enriched from blood (not recorded which). Receptors originate from a woman aged 25 to 39 who had recovered from COVID-19. CDR3s include the opening cysteine and the closing phenylalanine or tryptophan. The order of the fields is clone size, D gene, V gene, J gene, CDR3 protein, CDR3 DNA. The D gene is left open where the match is weak. Clone size, where shown, is once, few, many, or a class for clones that have expanded.

.	TRBD1	TRBV18	TRBJ1-1	CASSQGQGAMNTEAFF	TGTGCCAGCTCACAAGGACAGGGGGCAATGAACACTGAAGCTTTCTTT
few	TRBD2	TRBV15	TRBJ2-3	CATSGLGGGRDTQYF	TGTGCCACCAGCGGCCTCGGCGGGGGGCGAGATACGCAGTATTTT
.	.	TRBV5-1	TRBJ1-6	CASSPNRWGDSPLHF	TGCGCCAGCAGCCCGAACAGGTGGGGGGATTCACCCCTCCACTTT
once	TRBD2	TRBV5-1	TRBJ2-1	CASSSRSGSGRHEQFF	TGCGCCAGCAGCTCCCGCAGTGGTAGCGGGAGACATGAGCAGTTCTTC
.	.	TRBV6-5	TRBJ1-1	CASKETDLNTEAFF	TGTGCCAGTAAGGAGACAGATCTGAACACTGAAGCTTTCTTT
.	TRBD2	TRBV7-2	TRBJ2-3	CASTLSGAITDTQYF	TGTGCCAGCACCCTTAGCGGGGCGATCACAGATACGCAGTATTTT
once	.	TRBV2	TRBJ1-2	CASQRAPLVDGYTF	TGTGCCAGCCAGAGGGCCCCACTAGTAGATGGCTACACCTTC
.	.	TRBV5-1	TRBJ2-5	CASSLAVETQYF	TGCGCCAGCAGCTTGGCCGTAGAGACCCAGTACTTC
.	.	TRBV3-1/TRBV3-2	TRBJ1-1	CASSQVTGEAFF	TGTGCCAGCAGCCAGGTGACAGGTGAAGCTTTCTTT
.	.	TRBV2	TRBJ1-3	CASSDRQGSGNTIYF	TGTGCCAGCAGTGACAGGCAGGGCTCTGGAAACACCATATATTTT
once	.	TRBV9	TRBJ1-6	CASSGGGDSPLHF	TGTGCCAGCAGCGGGGGGGGAGATTCACCCCTCCACTTT
.	.	TRBV5-5	TRBJ2-3	CASSSQPLSTDTQYF	TGTGCCAGCAGCTCACAGCCGCTTAGCACAGATACGCAGTATTTT
once	TRBD1	TRBV28	TRBJ1-6	CASSSRTGYNSPLHF	TGTGCCAGCAGTTCAAGGACAGGATATAATTCACCCCTCCACTTT
.	.	TRBV12-1	TRBJ2-1	CASSFGTSGRRGLGDEQFF	TGTGCCAGCAGCTTTGGGACTAGCGGGAGACGGGGACTAGGGGATGAGCAGTTCTTC
.	.	TRBV28	TRBJ1-3	CASSLLSGNTIYF	TGTGCCAGCAGTCTACTCTCTGGAAACACCATATATTTT
.	.	TRBV10-3	TRBJ2-5	CAISVRGDETQYF	TGTGCCATCAGTGTTCGGGGAGACGAGACCCAGTACTTC
.	.	TRBV18	TRBJ2-5	CASSPNAPRPHTQETQYF	TGTGCCAGCTCACCAAACGCTCCCCGCCCGCACACCCAAGAGACCCAGTACTTC
.	.	TRBV7-9	TRBJ2-1	CASSLGTAAEEQFF	TGTGCCAGCAGCTTAGGTACAGCAGCAGAAGAGCAGTTCTTC
.	.	TRBV6-5	TRBJ1-5	CASSYPGQYSNQPQHF	TGTGCCAGCAGTTACCCGGGACAATATAGCAATCAGCCCCAGCATTTT
.	.	TRBV28	TRBJ1-6	CASSPKTGYNSPLHF	TGTGCCAGCAGTCCCAAGACAGGATATAATTCACCCCTCCACTTT
.	TRBD2	TRBV19	TRBJ2-5	CASSPRLAGGQETQYF	TGTGCCAGTAGTCCTCGACTAGCGGGGGGCCAAGAGACCCAGTACTTC
.	.	TRBV30	TRBJ1-1	CAWISVNTEAFF	TGTGCCTGGATCTCGGTGAACACTGAAGCTTTCTTT
few	.	TRBV10-3	TRBJ1-3	CAISEGGPGGGNTIYF	TGTGCCATCAGTGAGGGGGGTCCGGGAGGTGGAAACACCATATATTTT
.	.	TRBV18	TRBJ2-4	CASSELAKNIQYF	TGTGCCAGCTCAGAGCTAGCCAAAAACATTCAGTACTTC
.	.	TRBV30	TRBJ2-7	CAVKPGLGSYEQYF	TGTGCCGTAAAGCCGGGACTGGGCTCCTACGAGCAGTACTTC
.	TRBD1	TRBV6-5	TRBJ1-5	CASTQGDRVFQPQHF	TGTGCCAGCACCCAAGGAGACAGGGTATTTCAGCCCCAGCATTTT
.	.	TRBV5-1	TRBJ2-5	CASSLAGTQETQYF	TGCGCCAGCAGCTTGGCCGGGACTCAAGAGACCCAGTACTTC
.	TRBD1	TRBV6-6	TRBJ1-5	CASGGTDSNQPQHF	TGTGCCAGCGGAGGGACAGATAGCAATCAGCCCCAGCATTTT
.	.	TRBV19	TRBJ1-5	CASSTSGGNQPQHF	TGTGCCAGTAGTACTTCCGGGGGGAATCAGCCCCAGCATTTT
.	TRBD1	TRBV25-1	TRBJ2-3	CASSKSGTGTSTDTQYF	TGTGCCAGCAGTAAATCAGGGACAGGGACTAGCACAGATACGCAGTATTTT